The 18 T cell receptor beta chains below were found in one sample sequenced in a study of T-cell reconstitution after alpha-beta-depleted transplantation in children. The TCRbeta library incorporated unique molecular identifiers. TCRdb re-called the PCR reads through MiXCR, storing one row per CDR3 protein. Of under 50,000 distinct CDR3 sequences in the sample, 7.5% to 10% were seen once. Sequenced here: PBMCs, mostly from graft donor cells, sampled 60 days after TCRalphabeta/CD19-depleted stem cell transplant. These receptor sequences come from a male patient between 2 and 15 years old who had a stem cell transplant for chronic granulomatous disease, so the T cells may come from the graft donor.

This chain uses TRBV7-2 with TRBJ2-7, with D perhaps TRBD2 (5 bases). In germline, CDR1 is SGHTA, CDR2 FQGNSA. The V gene lost 5 bases and the J gene lost 3 bases, with 17 bases spanning the gap. The CDR3 runs to 15 residues. The CDR3 sequence is CASSQERLPRYEQYF. CDR3 bases: TGTGCCAGCAGCCAGGAGAGACTACCCCGCTACGAGCAGTACTTC.

This clonotype appeared many times. CDR3 amino acids: CASSGTAGTNEQFF. The CDR3 DNA follows: TGTGCCAGCAGTGGGACAGCGGGCACCAATGAGCAGTTCTTC. V usage is TRBV27 and J usage is TRBJ2-1; the D gene is possibly TRBD1 (7 bases). This CDR3 contains 14 residues. V was shortened by 5 bases and J by 6 bases, with 14 bases between the two germline ends. Germline loops: CDR1 MNHEY, CDR2 SMNVEV (reference sequence).

This clonotype ranks as medium-sized (0.01 to 0.1%). This rearrangement joins TRBV7-8 to TRBJ2-3; D is unresolved. The germline CDR1 and CDR2 sequences are SGHVS and FQNEAQ. The CDR3 is 13 amino acids. Trimming cost V 5 bases and J 2 bases, with 8 bases left between them. The CDR3 reads CASSRLLTDTQYF. Here the CDR3 DNA reads TGTGCCAGCAGCCGACTGCTCACAGATACGCAGTATTTT.

This clonotype was observed at least ten times. The chain uses TRBV28 and TRBJ1-1; D might be TRBD1 (5 bases). Germline V gene sequence: CDR1 MDHEN, CDR2 SYDVKM. V gave up 5 bases and J gave up 0 bases, with 13 bases separating them. This CDR3 has 15 residues. The CDR3 protein is CASSLTGWLNTEAFF. In DNA, the CDR3 is TGTGCCAGCAGTCTCACAGGTTGGCTGAACACTGAAGCTTTCTTT.

This clonotype came up many times. The genes are TRBV4-2 and TRBJ2-1; 9 positions match TRBD2. The CDR3 totals 18 residues. The V gene's germline CDR1 is LGHNA and CDR2 YNFKEQ. V was pared by 0 bases and J by 0 bases, with 6 bases of the junction left unmatched. The CDR3 here is CASSQETSGRSSYNEQFF. The CDR3 DNA reads as TGTGCCAGCAGCCAAGAGACTAGCGGAAGAAGCTCCTACAATGAGCAGTTCTTC.

The chain combines TRBV6-2 or TRBV6-3 with TRBJ2-2; D call uncertain. Germline CDR1 and CDR2: MNHEY and SVGEGT. This CDR3 spans 11 amino acids. The ends were cut back, 5 bases at V and 5 bases at J, with 3 bases in the middle. CDR3 sequence (DNA): TGTGCCAGCAGTCAAACCGGGGAGCTGTTTTTT. The encoded protein is CASSQTGELFF.

This clonotype came up many times. The V gene is TRBV7-9, the J gene TRBJ1-3; no clear D. The length of the CDR3 is 12 residues. Between the trimmed V and J ends, which lost 0 bases and 4 bases, there was a span of 1 base. Germline V gene data show CDR1 as SEHNR and CDR2 as FQNEAQ (reference sequence). Here the CDR3 DNA reads TGTGCCAGCAGCTTAGCGGGAAACACCATATATTTT. Amino acid sequence: CASSLAGNTIYF.

Ten or more counts support this clonotype. The genes are TRBV18 and TRBJ2-6, with D perhaps TRBD2 (5 bases). V was clipped by 1 base and J by 0 bases, with 10 bases between them. There are 17 residues in the CDR3. CDR1 is KGHSH and CDR2 is LQKENI in the germline V gene. CDR3 region: CASSPRRPISGANVLTF. The CDR3 nucleotides read TGTGCCAGCTCACCACGGAGGCCCATCTCTGGGGCCAACGTCCTGACTTTC.

This clonotype was recorded a few times. The chain is built from TRBV5-1 and TRBJ1-1; 9 bases agree with TRBD1. V trimming: 2 bases; J trimming: 5 bases; junction bases outside the gene matches: 10. This CDR3 is 16 amino acids long. Germline V gene data show CDR1 as SGHRS and CDR2 as YFSETQ. CDR3 sequence: CASSLRQGGGWTEAFF. The CDR3 bases are TGCGCCAGCAGCTTACGACAGGGGGGTGGGTGGACTGAAGCTTTCTTT.

This clonotype showed up many times. The V and J genes are TRBV6-1 and TRBJ2-7; D tentatively reads TRBD1 or TRBD2 (5 bases each). V lost 8 bases to trimming and J lost 3 bases, with 17 bases between them. The CDR3 contains 14 residues. The V gene's germline CDR1 is MNHNS and CDR2 SASEGT. This CDR3 reads CASALKGTVYEQYF. CDR3 bases: TGTGCCAGCGCATTGAAGGGGACGGTCTACGAGCAGTACTTC.

This chain uses TRBV2 with TRBJ2-3, with TRBD2 matching over 9 bases. V lost 4 bases and J lost 6; bases outside the gene matches: 2. The length of the CDR3 is 13 residues. CDR1 SNHLY and CDR2 FYNNEI come from the germline V gene. CDR3 residues: CASSGLADDTQYF. As DNA, the CDR3 is TGTGCCAGCAGTGGACTAGCGGACGATACGCAGTATTTT.

This clonotype came up many times. This sequence joins TRBV7-2 and TRBJ2-1, with 9 bases lining up with TRBD1. CDR1 and CDR2 from the germline V gene are SGHTA and FQGNSA. V was pared by 6 bases and J by 2 bases, with 8 bases of the junction left unmatched. CDR3 length: 16 residues. In DNA form, the CDR3 reads TGTGCCAGCAGGCGACATGGGACAGGGCCCTACAATGAGCAGTTCTTC. It yields the protein CASRRHGTGPYNEQFF. The variable domain in full, completed from reference TRBV7-2 and TRBJ2-1, reads GAGVSQSPSNKVTEKGKDVELRCDPISGHTALYWYRQSLGQGLEFLIYFQGNSAPDKSGLPSDRFSAERTGGSVSTLTIQRTQQEDSAVYLCASRRHGTGPYNEQFFGPGTRLTVL.

This clonotype was detected ten times or more. V usage is TRBV28 and J usage is TRBJ2-2; 15 nucleotides line up with TRBD2. This CDR3 comprises 20 residues. Germline V gene lookup returns CDR1 MDHEN and CDR2 SYDVKM. The junction had 11 bases not matched to a gene; V was cut back by 6 bases and J by 0 bases. For the CDR3, the DNA is TGTGCCAGCAGATATTCAAAGGGACTAGCGGGAGGCCCGAACACCGGGGAGCTGTTTTTT. Translated: CASRYSKGLAGGPNTGELFF.

This clonotype was counted ten times or more. The chain employs TRBV12-3 or TRBV12-4 and TRBJ2-7; D is possibly TRBD1 (5 bases). Trimming removed 9 bases at V and 3 bases at J, with 9 bases between. The CDR3 spans 11 residues. Here the CDR3 DNA reads TGTGCCAGTAGACAGAACTACGAGCAGTACTTC. Its protein product is CASRQNYEQYF.

This clonotype was detected ten times or more. The chain has TRBV12-3 or TRBV12-4 and TRBJ2-2; 11 bases are shared with TRBD2. The CDR3 has 15 amino acids. Trimming cost V 5 bases and J 4 bases; bases outside gene matches: 3. In nucleotides, the CDR3 is TGTGCCAGCAGTCTTAGCGGGAGGGCCACCGGGGAGCTGTTTTTT. As protein: CASSLSGRATGELFF.

The chain links TRBV20-1 to TRBJ1-3; 8 bases are shared with TRBD1. Germline-derived CDR1 and CDR2 are DFQATT and SNEGSKA (reference sequence). The CDR3 extends over 15 amino acids. Here the CDR3 reads CFGGQAPSSGNTIYF. The CDR3 DNA is TGCTTTGGGGGACAGGCTCCGAGCTCTGGAAACACCATATATTTT.

This clonotype was counted between two and nine times. The chain couples TRBV3-1 to TRBJ2-1, with a weak D call TRBD2 (5 bases). CDR3 size: 16 residues. Germline CDR1 LGHDT, CDR2 YNNKEL (reference sequence). With 3 bases removed from V and 5 bases from J, the gap between germline ends came to 17 bases. The CDR3 protein is CASSQGGRAPNNEQFF. The CDR3 DNA follows: TGTGCCAGCAGCCAGGGTGGGCGGGCGCCGAACAATGAGCAGTTCTTC.

This clonotype was seen repeatedly, ten times or more. The chain combines TRBV12-3 or TRBV12-4 with TRBJ2-7, with 7 positions matching TRBD2. The length of the CDR3 is 14 residues. Trimming took 3 bases from V and 2 from J; bases not matched to a gene: 4. CDR3 region: CASSFGTKTYEQYF. The CDR3, as DNA: TGTGCCAGCAGTTTCGGGACTAAAACCTACGAGCAGTACTTC.